Presented here are 20 T cell receptor beta chains from one specimen sequenced in a study of T cell responses to AZD1222 COVID-19 vaccine. Only in-frame clones appear in the TCRdb table, and some are missing; sequencing was by immunoSEQ multiplex PCR. Among some 110,000 clones, around 92% were seen once, and the ten largest hold approximately 3%. The sequenced sample was peripheral blood, obtained on day 0 of AZD1222 vaccination. Receptor source: an adult in good health.

This chain's CDR3 is CASSQWTSGSPHEQYF. CDR3 nucleotides: TGTGCCAGCAGCCAATGGACTAGCGGGAGCCCCCACGAGCAGTACTTC. V is TRBV4-2 and J is TRBJ2-7; the match to TRBD2 covers 13 bases. Germline V gene lookup returns CDR1 LGHNA and CDR2 YNFKEQ. This CDR3 comprises 16 residues. The V and J ends lost 2 bases and 5 bases, in that order; junction bases with no gene match: 6.

The J gene is TRBJ1-2, the V gene TRBV6-5; unclear D gene. Trimming removed 0 bases from V and 2 bases from J, with 7 bases in between. The CDR3 is 14 residues long. The germline gives CDR1 MNHEY, CDR2 SVGAGI. The CDR3 is CASSYSGGNYGYTF. CDR3 DNA: TGTGCCAGCAGTTACTCAGGCGGGAACTATGGCTACACCTTC.

The V and J genes are TRBV12-3 or TRBV12-4 and TRBJ2-5; maybe TRBD2 (5 bases). The CDR3 runs 11 residues. The germline V and J ends were trimmed by 4 bases and 5 bases, with 5 bases remaining between them. CDR3 nucleotide sequence: TGTGCCAGCAGTTCGGGGGAGACCCAGTACTTC. This encodes CASSSGETQYF.

The chain carries TRBV5-1 and TRBJ2-1; a possible D gene is TRBD2 (6 bases). CDR3 length equals 14 residues. Deletions cut 2 bases from V and 6 bases from J, with 12 bases between. Germline CDR1 SGHRS, CDR2 YFSETQ. The CDR3 spells CASSFLQGGNEQFF. CDR3 nucleotides: TGCGCCAGCAGCTTTCTTCAGGGAGGCAATGAGCAGTTCTTC. Full variable domain (outside the CDR3, taken from reference TRBV5-1 and TRBJ2-1): KAGVTQTPRYLIKTRGQQVTLSCSPISGHRSVSWYQQTPGQGLQFLFEYFSETQRNKGNFPGRFSGRQFSNSRSEMNVSTLELGDSALYLCASSFLQGGNEQFFGPGTRLTVL.

V is TRBV10-1 and J is TRBJ1-5, with 12 bases identical to TRBD1. This CDR3 has 14 residues. V shed 8 bases and J 6 bases; nucleotides not matched to a gene: 5. Germline lookup yields CDR1 WNHNN and CDR2 SYGVQD (reference sequence). The CDR3 spells CASRRDRGLQPQHF. In DNA, the CDR3 is TGCGCCAGCCGCCGGGACAGGGGGCTTCAGCCCCAGCATTTT.

The rearrangement uses TRBV18 and TRBJ1-1; D possibly corresponds to TRBD1 (6 bases). V lost 3 bases to trimming and J lost 6 bases, with 17 bases between them. The CDR3 contains 15 residues. The germline V gene encodes CDR1 KGHSH and CDR2 LQKENI. CDR3: CASSPPQGLNPEAFF. The CDR3 coding sequence is TGTGCCAGCTCACCTCCACAGGGACTTAACCCTGAAGCTTTCTTT.

The V gene is TRBV18, the J gene TRBJ2-1, with D perhaps TRBD1 (5 bases). V lost 6 bases, J lost 7 bases, and 25 bases lay in between. Germline V gene sequence: CDR1 KGHSH, CDR2 LQKENI. This CDR3 comprises 17 residues. Here the CDR3 reads CASSRVGASVIGNEQFF. CDR3 in DNA: TGTGCCAGCTCCAGGGTTGGGGCCTCGGTGATTGGAAATGAGCAGTTCTTC.

The J gene is TRBJ1-5, the V gene TRBV27; D is uncertain. Trimming cost V 6 bases and J 4 bases, with 16 bases left between them. Per germline, CDR1 MNHEY and CDR2 SMNVEV (reference sequence). The CDR3 extends over 15 amino acids. As DNA, the CDR3 is TGTGCCAGCAGCGATCGGGGATCACTTAATCAGCCCCAGCATTTT. Protein product: CASSDRGSLNQPQHF.

This clone was counted a few times. The rearrangement links TRBV19 to TRBJ1-5; the match to TRBD1 covers 9 bases. The ends lost 3 bases at V and 11 bases at J; junction bases unmatched: 8. Germline CDR1 LNHDA, CDR2 SQIVND (reference sequence). The CDR3 spans 14 residues. Written as DNA, the CDR3 is TGTGCCAGTAGTATCGGGACAGGGATAAGGTCCCAGCATTTT. It encodes CASSIGTGIRSQHF. Full variable domain (missing parts from reference TRBV19 and TRBJ1-5): DGGITQSPKYLFRKEGQNVTLSCEQNLNHDAMYWYRQDPGQGLRLIYYSQIVNDFQKGDIAEGYSVSREKKESFPLTVTSAQKNPTAFYLCASSIGTGIRSQHFGDGTRLSIL.

The J gene is TRBJ2-1, the V gene TRBV28; 7 nucleotides line up with TRBD2. CDR1 is MDHEN, CDR2 SYDVKM, per germline. The J segment lost 9 bases and the V segment lost 5 bases, leaving 13 bases of the junction unmatched. The CDR3 has 15 residues. The CDR3 sequence is CASSTPGGRVFEQFF. The CDR3 DNA reads as TGTGCCAGCAGTACCCCGGGTGGGAGGGTTTTTGAGCAGTTCTTC.

This chain uses TRBV29-1 with TRBJ2-1; possible D gene TRBD1, 6 bases. V lost 7 bases to trimming and J lost 7 bases, with 14 bases between them. This CDR3 is built from 12 residues. Germline V gives CDR1 SQVTM, CDR2 ANQGSEA. CDR3 nucleotides: TGCAGCGCAGGTCCGACAGGAAATGAGCAGTTCTTC. Translating gives CSAGPTGNEQFF.

The V call is TRBV19, the J call TRBJ2-1; maybe TRBD2 (5 bases). Germline loops: CDR1 LNHDA, CDR2 SQIVND (reference sequence). The germline V and J ends were trimmed by 8 bases and 7 bases, with 21 bases remaining between them. The CDR3 covers 15 residues. In nucleotides, the CDR3 is TGTGCCAGTTCTACAGATTCACTAGAGCTTAATGAGCAGTTCTTC. This gives the protein CASSTDSLELNEQFF.

The J gene is TRBJ1-1, the V gene TRBV27, with 10 bases aligning to TRBD1. Trimming took 7 bases from V and 6 from J; bases not matched to a gene: 5. In germline, CDR1 is MNHEY, CDR2 SMNVEV (reference sequence). The CDR3 loop spans 13 amino acids. The CDR3 region is CASTTGGGAEAFF. CDR3 in DNA: TGTGCCAGCACGACAGGGGGCGGCGCTGAAGCTTTCTTT.

The gene calls are TRBV28 and TRBJ1-5, with D perhaps matching TRBD1 (5 bases). CDR1 is MDHEN and CDR2 is SYDVKM in the germline V gene. Trimming removed 5 bases from V and 8 bases from J, with 25 bases in between. The CDR3 runs 17 residues. DNA for the CDR3: TGTGCCAGCAGTCCCCCCCTGGGGCGGGGGTATCAGGAGCCCCAGCATTTT. It yields the protein CASSPPLGRGYQEPQHF.

The chain links TRBV12-3 or TRBV12-4 to TRBJ2-5, with 10 bases lining up with TRBD2. The CDR3 extends over 13 amino acids. After removal of 6 bases from V and 6 bases from J, the junction contained 4 bases not matched to a gene. CDR3 DNA: TGTGCCAGCAGCCTTAGCGGGAGGAAGACCCAGTACTTC. Its translation: CASSLSGRKTQYF.

CDR3 DNA sequence: TGTGCCAGTTTAGCGGAGAAAACCTACGAGCAGTACTTC. Translation: CASLAEKTYEQYF. The chain combines TRBV28 with TRBJ2-7; D might be TRBD2 (6 bases). The V end lost 9 bases, the J end lost 2 bases, and 14 bases lay between the germline ends. The CDR3 is 13 residues long. In germline, CDR1 is MDHEN, CDR2 SYDVKM.

This sequence joins TRBV12-3 or TRBV12-4 and TRBJ1-4; no reliable D call. There are 13 residues in the CDR3. Trimming removed 3 bases at V and 8 bases at J, with 10 bases between. Written as DNA, the CDR3 is TGTGCCAGCAGTTTTGGGCCTCGGGAAAAACTGTTTTTT. Encoded protein: CASSFGPREKLFF.

V is TRBV7-9 and J is TRBJ2-2; 8 positions agree with TRBD1. Germline loops: CDR1 SEHNR, CDR2 FQNEAQ (reference sequence). The CDR3 consists of 16 residues. Trimming removed 2 bases from V and 5 bases from J; junction bases left unmatched: 7. CDR3 sequence (DNA): TGTGCCAGCAGCTTACAGCAGGGGGCAAGGACCGGGGAGCTGTTTTTT. This codes for CASSLQQGARTGELFF.

The gene calls are TRBV4-1 and TRBJ2-1; 11 bases agree with TRBD2. V lost 2 bases and J lost 0; bases outside the gene matches: 6. The CDR3 loop spans 18 amino acids. In germline, CDR1 is MGHRA, CDR2 YSYEKL. CDR3 sequence reads: CASSQHTSGGTSYNEQFF. CDR3 nucleotide sequence: TGCGCCAGCAGCCAACATACTAGCGGGGGCACCTCCTACAATGAGCAGTTCTTC.

The chain has TRBV27 and TRBJ1-1; D possibly corresponds to TRBD1 (6 bases). From germline, CDR1 is MNHEY and CDR2 SMNVEV (reference sequence). The CDR3 consists of 14 residues. Trimming cost V 6 bases and J 4 bases, with 15 bases left between them. The CDR3 nucleotides are TGTGCCAGCAGCCGAGGGGGGTATGGCACTGAAGCTTTCTTT. Translation: CASSRGGYGTEAFF.